This T cell receptor beta chain comes out of a study of Ad26.COV2.S vaccination and SARS-CoV-2 variants. This clone was seen only a few times. Its cognate antigen is unknown. General study findings and limits: Relative to placebo recipients, vaccine recipients exhibited elevated spike-specific TCR breadth.

V was trimmed by 7 bases and J by 7 bases, leaving 19 bases between them. CDR1 is MGHDK and CDR2 is SYGVNS in the germline V gene. The CDR3 is 14 amino acids. Treatment noted: around 19 received Ad26.COV2.S at low or high dose, single or two shots; about 5 received placebo; per-sample allocation not given. Material that was analyzed had been drawn on day 63 after the first vaccine or placebo injection. Based in Boston, the donor was an adult of 18-55 years. The table came from immunoSEQ multiplex PCR; TCRdb's copy has only in-frame clones and leaves some out. The sample includes around 450,000 clones, roughly 90% of them seen just once.

The TCR comes from a person aged 18 to 59 who received the Ad26.COV2.S COVID-19 vaccine or a placebo. The specimen comprised peripheral blood, sampled in a trial of Ad26.COV2.S vaccine versus placebo. The rearrangement uses TRBV25-1 and TRBJ1-2, with D possibly being TRBD1 (6 bases). This chain's CDR3 is CASMGTGRDLGYTF. CDR3 DNA: TGTGCCAGCATGGGTACAGGGAGGGATCTTGGCTACACCTTC.